This T cell receptor (beta chain) was recovered during a study of blood T cell repertoires in COVID-19. Across the study: The origin of the acute and convalescent COVID-19 samples was the United States, Italy and Spain. Sample material is recorded as cDNA or gDNA derived from T cells, B-cell-depleted T cells, or PBMCs.

Authors' data handling: Reference gene primers were amplified, and this amplification served to estimate nucleated cell counts. TCRdb's copy holds only in-frame clones and misses some; the assay was immunoSEQ multiplex PCR. For V, J and clone size, that table is used; D and trimming come from the DNA. Of some 170,000 clones listed, 70% to 80% are singletons. Material: peripheral blood. The origin of this receptor is a woman in her 50s with active or convalescent COVID-19.

The CDR3 sequence is CEIIGSVYGYTF. CDR3 nucleotide sequence: TGTGAGATAATAGGGAGCGTCTATGGCTACACCTTC. This rearrangement joins TRBV28 to TRBJ1-2, with D unclear. In germline, CDR1 is MDHEN, CDR2 SYDVKM. The CDR3 has 12 amino acids.